The clone carrying this T cell receptor (beta chain) has more than one count but fewer than ten. Its antigen is unknown. Authors' methods: Differences in CDR3 between clinicopathological groups were drawn on to build a classifier intended to discriminate distant-metastatic papillary thyroid cancer patients. TCRdb re-analyzed the PCR reads using MiXCR. TCRdb, rather than the study authors, made the V and J calls. Among some 20,000 clones listed, 32% were seen once. Thyroid surgery was preceded by no treatment in any patient. The data were taken from a study of metastatic and nonmetastatic thyroid tumors. Study-wide background: Malignant thyroid and benign thyroid patients provided blood and tumor or nodule tissue whose repertoires were compared.

This CDR3 has 16 residues. J gave up 6 bases and V 5 bases, and 7 bases lay outside the gene matches. Per the germline V gene, CDR1 is MDHEN and CDR2 is SYDVKM. Overall study findings and caveats: Benign nodules were reported to have significantly lower TCR beta diversity than malignant thyroid tumors, in blood and tumor.

Sequenced: adjacent normal tissue. This TCR came from a female donor with papillary thyroid cancer or a benign thyroid nodule (not recorded which). Some clones in this sample may be carry-over from other donors' samples. V is TRBV28 and J is TRBJ1-6, with TRBD1 matching 10 bases. For the CDR3, the DNA is TGTGCCAGCAGTCCCGGACAGGGGGTGTTTAATTCACCCCTCCACTTT. This sequence encodes CASSPGQGVFNSPLHF.